This T cell receptor beta chain is from a study of blood T cell repertoires in COVID-19. Profiled with immunoSEQ multiplex PCR; TCRdb holds only in-frame clones, not every one. The sample records about 250,000 clones, 70% to 90% being singletons. Per the germline V gene, CDR1 is LNHNV and CDR2 is YYDKDF (reference sequence). J gave up 6 bases and V 2 bases, and 16 bases lay outside the gene matches. The CDR3 is made up of 17 amino acids. The source of this sequence is a man younger than 35 with active or convalescent COVID-19. The rearrangement links TRBV15 to TRBJ2-7; 7 bases fit TRBD1. The material sequenced was peripheral blood. CDR3 sequence: CATSRKRAIQGSSEQYF. The CDR3 nucleotides read TGTGCCACCAGCAGAAAACGGGCGATACAGGGGTCGAGCGAGCAGTACTTC.